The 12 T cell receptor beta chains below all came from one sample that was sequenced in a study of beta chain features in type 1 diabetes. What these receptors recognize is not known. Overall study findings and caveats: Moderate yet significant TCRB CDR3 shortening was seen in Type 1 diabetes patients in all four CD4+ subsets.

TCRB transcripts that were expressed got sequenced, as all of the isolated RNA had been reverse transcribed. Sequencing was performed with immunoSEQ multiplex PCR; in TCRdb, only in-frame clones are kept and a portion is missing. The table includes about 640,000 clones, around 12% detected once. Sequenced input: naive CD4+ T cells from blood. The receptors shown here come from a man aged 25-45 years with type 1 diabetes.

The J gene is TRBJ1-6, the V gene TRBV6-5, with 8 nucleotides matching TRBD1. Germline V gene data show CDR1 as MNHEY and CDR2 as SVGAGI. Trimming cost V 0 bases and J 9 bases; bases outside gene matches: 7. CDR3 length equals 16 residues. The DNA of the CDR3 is TGTGCCAGCAGTTACTCGGAGACAGGGGTTTTTTCACCCCTCCACTTT. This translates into CASSYSETGVFSPLHF.

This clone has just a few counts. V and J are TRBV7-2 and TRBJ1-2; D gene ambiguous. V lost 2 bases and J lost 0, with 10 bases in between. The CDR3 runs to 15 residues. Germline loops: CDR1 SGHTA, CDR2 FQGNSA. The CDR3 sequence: CASSLSKLANYGYTF. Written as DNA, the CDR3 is TGTGCCAGCAGCTTAAGCAAGCTTGCTAACTATGGCTACACCTTC. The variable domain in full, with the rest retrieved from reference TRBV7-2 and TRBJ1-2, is GAGVSQSPSNKVTEKGKDVELRCDPISGHTALYWYRQSLGQGLEFLIYFQGNSAPDKSGLPSDRFSAERTGGSVSTLTIQRTQQEDSAVYLCASSLSKLANYGYTFGSGTRLTVV.

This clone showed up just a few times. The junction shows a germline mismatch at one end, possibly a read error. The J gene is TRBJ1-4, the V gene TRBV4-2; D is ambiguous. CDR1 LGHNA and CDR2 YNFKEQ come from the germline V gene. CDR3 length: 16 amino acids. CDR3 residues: CASSQDRGETKEKLFF. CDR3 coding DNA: TGTGCCAGCAGCCAAGATCGGGGAGAGACTAAGGAAAAACTGTTTTTT.

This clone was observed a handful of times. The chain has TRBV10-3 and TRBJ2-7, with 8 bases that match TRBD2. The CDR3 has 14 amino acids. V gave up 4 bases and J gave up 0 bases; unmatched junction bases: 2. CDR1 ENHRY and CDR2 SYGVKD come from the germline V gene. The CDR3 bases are TGTGCCATCAGTGTAGCGGGGTCCTCCTACGAGCAGTACTTC. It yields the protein CAISVAGSSYEQYF.

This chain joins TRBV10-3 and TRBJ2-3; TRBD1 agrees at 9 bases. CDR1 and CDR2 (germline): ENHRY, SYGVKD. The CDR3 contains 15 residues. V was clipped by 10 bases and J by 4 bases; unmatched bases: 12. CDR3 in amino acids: CATDETGGMADTQYF. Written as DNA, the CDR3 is TGTGCCACCGATGAGACAGGGGGAATGGCAGATACGCAGTATTTT.

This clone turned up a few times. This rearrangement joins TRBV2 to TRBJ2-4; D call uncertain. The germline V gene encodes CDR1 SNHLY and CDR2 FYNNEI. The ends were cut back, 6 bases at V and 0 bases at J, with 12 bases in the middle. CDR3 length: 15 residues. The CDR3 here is CASSPRAEAKNIQYF. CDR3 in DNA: TGTGCCAGCAGCCCCCGGGCGGAAGCCAAAAACATTCAGTACTTC.

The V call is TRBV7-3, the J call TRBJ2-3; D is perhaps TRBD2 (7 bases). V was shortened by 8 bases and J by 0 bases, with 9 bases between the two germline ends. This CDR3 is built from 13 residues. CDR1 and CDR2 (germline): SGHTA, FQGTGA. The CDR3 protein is CASGRGSTDTQYF. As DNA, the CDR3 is TGTGCCAGCGGGAGGGGGAGCACAGATACGCAGTATTTT. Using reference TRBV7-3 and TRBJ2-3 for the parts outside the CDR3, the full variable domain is GAGVSQTPSNKVTEKGKYVELRCDPISGHTALYWYRQSLGQGPEFLIYFQGTGAADDSGLPNDRFFAVRPEGSVSTLKIQRTERGDSAVYLCASGRGSTDTQYFGPGTRLTVL.

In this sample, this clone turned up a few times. In DNA, the CDR3 is TGTGCCAGCAGCCAAGGGGATTCGGATACGCAGTATTTT. Protein: CASSQGDSDTQYF. The chain joins TRBV4-2 to TRBJ2-3; unclear D gene. This CDR3 comprises 13 residues. Germline values: CDR1 LGHNA, CDR2 YNFKEQ. V was cut by 1 base and J by 6 bases, with 8 bases left in between.

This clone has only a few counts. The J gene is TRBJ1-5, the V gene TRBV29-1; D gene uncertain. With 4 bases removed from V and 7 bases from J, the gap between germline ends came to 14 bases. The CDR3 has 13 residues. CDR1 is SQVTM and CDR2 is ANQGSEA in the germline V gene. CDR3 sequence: CSVASDLGQPQHF. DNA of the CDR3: TGCAGCGTTGCGTCCGATCTGGGGCAGCCCCAGCATTTT.

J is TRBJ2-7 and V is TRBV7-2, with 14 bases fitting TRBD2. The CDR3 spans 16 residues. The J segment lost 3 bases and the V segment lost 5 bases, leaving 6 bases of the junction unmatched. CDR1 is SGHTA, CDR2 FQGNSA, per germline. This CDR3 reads CASSPEGTSGGYEQYF. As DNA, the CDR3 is TGTGCCAGCAGCCCAGAGGGGACTAGCGGGGGCTACGAGCAGTACTTC.

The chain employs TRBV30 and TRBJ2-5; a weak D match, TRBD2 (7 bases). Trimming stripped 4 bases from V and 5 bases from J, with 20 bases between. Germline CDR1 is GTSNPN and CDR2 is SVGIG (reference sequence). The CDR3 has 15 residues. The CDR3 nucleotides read TGTGCCTGGACTTACCTCCGGGGGGCCGGGGAGACCCAGTACTTC. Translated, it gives CAWTYLRGAGETQYF. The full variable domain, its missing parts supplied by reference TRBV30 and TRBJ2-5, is SQTIHQWPATLVQPVGSPLSLECTVEGTSNPNLYWYRQAAGRGLQLLFYSVGIGQISSEVPQNLSASRPQDRQFILSSKKLLLSDSGFYLCAWTYLRGAGETQYFGPGTRLLVL.

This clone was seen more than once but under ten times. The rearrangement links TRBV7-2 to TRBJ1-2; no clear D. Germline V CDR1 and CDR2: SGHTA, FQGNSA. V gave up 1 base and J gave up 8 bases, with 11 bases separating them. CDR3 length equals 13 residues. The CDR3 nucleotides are TGTGCCAGCAGCTTAGTGGCGGCATCGGGCTACACCTTC. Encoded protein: CASSLVAASGYTF.